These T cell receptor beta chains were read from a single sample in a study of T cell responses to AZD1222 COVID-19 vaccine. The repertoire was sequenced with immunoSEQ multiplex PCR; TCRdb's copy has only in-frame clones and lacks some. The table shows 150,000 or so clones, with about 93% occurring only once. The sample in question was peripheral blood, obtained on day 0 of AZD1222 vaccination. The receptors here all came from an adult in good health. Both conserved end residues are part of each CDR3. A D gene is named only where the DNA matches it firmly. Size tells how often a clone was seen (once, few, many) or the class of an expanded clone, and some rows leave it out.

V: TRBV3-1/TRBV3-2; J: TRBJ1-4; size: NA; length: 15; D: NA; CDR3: CASSQSPPGYEKLFF; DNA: TGTGCCAGCAGCCAGTCCCCCCCGGGCTATGAAAAACTGTTTTTT
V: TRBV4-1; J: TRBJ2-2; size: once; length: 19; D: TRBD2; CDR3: CASSQETTLAGGPSGELFF; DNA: TGCGCCAGCAGCCAAGAAACAACCCTAGCGGGAGGGCCGTCCGGGGAGCTGTTTTTT
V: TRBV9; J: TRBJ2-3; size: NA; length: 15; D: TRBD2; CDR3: CASSAQTSGEKTQYF; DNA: TGTGCCAGCAGCGCACAGACTAGCGGCGAGAAGACGCAGTATTTT
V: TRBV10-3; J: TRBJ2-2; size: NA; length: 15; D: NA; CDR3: CAISENGVDTGELFF; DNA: TGTGCCATCAGTGAGAATGGAGTAGACACCGGGGAGCTGTTTTTT
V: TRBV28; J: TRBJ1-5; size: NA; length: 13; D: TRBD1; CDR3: CASSLRGHQPQHF; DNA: TGTGCCAGCAGTCTCAGGGGGCATCAGCCCCAGCATTTT
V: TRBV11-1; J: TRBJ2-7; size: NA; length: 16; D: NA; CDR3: CASSARAGLSPYEQYF; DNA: TGTGCCAGCAGCGCCCGCGCCGGGCTGAGCCCGTACGAGCAGTACTTC
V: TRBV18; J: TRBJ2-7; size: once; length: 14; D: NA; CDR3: CASSPGTSWAEQYF; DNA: TGTGCCAGCTCACCCGGAACTAGCTGGGCCGAGCAGTACTTC
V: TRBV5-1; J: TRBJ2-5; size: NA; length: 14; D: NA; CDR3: CASSFRKGGETQYF; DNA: TGCGCCAGCAGCTTCCGCAAGGGAGGAGAGACCCAGTACTTC
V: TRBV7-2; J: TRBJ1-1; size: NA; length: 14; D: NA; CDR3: CASSLVTANTEAFF; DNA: TGTGCCAGCAGCTTGGTCACAGCGAACACTGAAGCTTTCTTT
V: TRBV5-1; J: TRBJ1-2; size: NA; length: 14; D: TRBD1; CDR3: CASSLPGQGYGYTF; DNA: TGCGCCAGCAGCTTACCGGGACAGGGATACGGCTACACCTTC
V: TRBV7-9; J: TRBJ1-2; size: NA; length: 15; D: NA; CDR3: CASSLVRPRNYGYTF; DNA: TGTGCCAGCAGCTTAGTGAGACCGCGTAACTATGGCTACACCTTC
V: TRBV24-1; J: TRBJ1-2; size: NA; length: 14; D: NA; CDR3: CATSDGTMAYGYTF; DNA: TGTGCCACCAGTGACGGGACGATGGCCTATGGCTACACCTTC
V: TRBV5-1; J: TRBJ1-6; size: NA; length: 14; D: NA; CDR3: CASSFFGGGSPLHF; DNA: TGCGCCAGCAGCTTCTTTGGGGGTGGTTCACCCCTCCACTTT
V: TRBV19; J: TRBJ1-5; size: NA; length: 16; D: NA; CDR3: CASSIAAGISNQPQHF; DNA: TGTGCCAGTAGTATCGCGGCAGGAATTAGCAATCAGCCCCAGCATTTT
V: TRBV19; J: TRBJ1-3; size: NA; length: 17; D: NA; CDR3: CASSPPGLTSPANTIYF; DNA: TGTGCCAGTAGTCCCCCGGGACTGACAAGCCCGGCAAACACCATATATTTT
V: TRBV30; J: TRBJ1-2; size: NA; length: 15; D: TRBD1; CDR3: CAWSGSGQGDYGYTF; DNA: TGTGCCTGGAGCGGATCGGGACAGGGGGATTATGGCTACACCTTC
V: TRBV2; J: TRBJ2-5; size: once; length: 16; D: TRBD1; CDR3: CASSEAYGTEQETQYF; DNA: TGTGCCAGCAGTGAAGCGTATGGGACAGAACAAGAGACCCAGTACTTC
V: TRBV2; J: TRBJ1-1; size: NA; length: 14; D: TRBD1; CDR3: CASAGQGTNTEAFF; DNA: TGTGCCAGCGCGGGACAGGGTACGAACACTGAAGCTTTCTTT
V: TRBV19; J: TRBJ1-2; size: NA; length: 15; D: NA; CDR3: CASSISAGEYYGYTF; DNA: TGTGCCAGTAGTATATCGGCAGGGGAATACTATGGCTACACCTTC
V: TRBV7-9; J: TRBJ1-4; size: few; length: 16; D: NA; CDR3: CASSLGVGSTNEKLFF; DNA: TGTGCCAGCAGCTTAGGGGTTGGTTCAACTAATGAAAAACTGTTTTTT